Here is one TCR beta chain with its context. The antigen is undetermined. The data were taken from a study of T cell responses to AZD1222 COVID-19 vaccine. Study results and caveats: Recipients of two AZD1222 doses showed rising Spike-specific TCR breadth and depth.

The method was immunoSEQ multiplex PCR; TCRdb's version includes in-frame clones alone and lacks a portion of them. Of roughly 91,000 clones in the sample, 90% are singletons; the top ten hold about 2.9%. Per germline, CDR1 LNHDA and CDR2 SQIVND (reference sequence). This CDR3 is built from 13 residues. After removal of 1 base from V and 10 bases from J, the junction contained 5 bases not matched to a gene. This clonotype was obtained from an adult in good health. Here the sequenced sample was peripheral blood, taken on day 0 of AZD1222 vaccination. The chain uses TRBV19 and TRBJ1-1; 8 bases align to TRBD1. CDR3 residues: CASSIARTGRAFF. CDR3 sequence (DNA): TGTGCCAGTAGTATAGCCCGGACAGGGAGAGCTTTCTTT.